The table lists the clone carrying this TCR beta chain with a few counts. This specimen comes from a study of identical twins. TCRdb reprocessed the 5' RACE reads via MiXCR and lists one record per CDR3 protein. This sample yields approximately 550,000 distinct CDR3 sequences, of which under 25% are seen a single time; around 0.47% belongs to the top ten. This CDR3 comprises 15 residues. Germline CDR1 LGHDT, CDR2 YNNKEL (reference sequence). After removal of 6 bases from V and 0 bases from J, the junction contained 5 bases not matched to a gene. The same data also went into a second study, on yellow fever vaccine responses in identical twins.

The chain has TRBV3-1 and TRBJ2-3; 8 positions match TRBD1. The sample taken for sequencing was CD4+ T cells sorted from blood. The receptor comes from a woman younger than 30 in good health. As DNA, the CDR3 is TGTGCCAGCAGGGCCGGGACAGGCAGCACAGATACGCAGTATTTT. Protein: CASRAGTGSTDTQYF.